This T cell receptor (beta chain) was retrieved from a study of T cells in Graves' hyperthyroidism and ophthalmopathy. Study overall: Upon initial diagnosis and before any treatment, peripheral blood was collected. Broader study findings: Ophthalmopathy prediction by the model preceded onset by a median approximately six months.

TCR beta CDR3 regions were amplified from RNA. RT-PCR in the first round (using the HTBI primer set) targeted the TCR CDR3. MiXCR was run by TCRdb on the multiplex PCR reads, yielding one entry per CDR3 protein. The repertoire includes approximately 350,000 distinct CDR3 sequences, nearly 15% of them detected once, and roughly a fifth sits in the top ten. The study excluded patients with uncontrolled infection, other autoimmune disease, pregnancy or lactation. Diagnostic decisions used clinical symptoms, serum thyroxine and TRAb, thyroid ultrasound and orbital computed tomography. This clonotype was seen many times. Its antigen remains unidentified. The V end lost 5 bases, the J end lost 3 bases, and 14 bases lay between the germline ends. There are 13 residues in the CDR3. Germline loops: CDR1 DFQATT, CDR2 SNEGSKA (reference sequence).

The chain carries TRBV20-1 and TRBJ2-7; weak D call: TRBD2 (7 bases). Sequencing input: blood. The source of this sequence is a woman aged 55-70 years with Graves' ophthalmopathy. CDR3: CSAGRDTDYEQYF. The CDR3 coding sequence is TGCAGTGCTGGGAGGGACACCGACTACGAGCAGTACTTC.